The 32 T cell receptor beta chains below were found in one sample sequenced in a study of blood T cell repertoires in COVID-19 (TCRdb year 2020). The library was prepared using the immunoSEQ multiplex PCR assay. TCRdb holds this immuneACCESS table with in-frame rearrangements only. Some clones are missing; in checked studies, unresolved V genes explain under half, and the rest has no known cause. The sample table holds under 85,000 clones, of which roughly 80% were seen once. The top ten clonotypes cover 11% of the sample. Sequencing input: peripheral blood. The receptors here all came from a man in his forties or fifties with acute or convalescent COVID-19.

The V and J genes are TRBV4-2 and TRBJ1-5, with a weak D call TRBD1 (5 bases). The V end lost 0 bases, the J end lost 3 bases, and 18 bases lay between the germline ends. Per the germline V gene, CDR1 is LGHNA and CDR2 is YNFKEQ. CDR3 length: 18 residues. CDR3 sequence reads: CASSQDLGGGRANQPQHF. CDR3 DNA sequence: TGTGCCAGCAGCCAAGACCTGGGGGGGGGTAGGGCCAATCAGCCCCAGCATTTT.

V usage is TRBV6-5 and J usage is TRBJ2-5; 8 nucleotides line up with TRBD1. The trim removed 6 bases at V and 4 bases at J, leaving 10 bases unmatched. The CDR3 covers 15 residues. Germline V lookup: CDR1 MNHEY, CDR2 SVGAGI. CDR3 sequence reads: CASRFGTGWGETQYF. The CDR3, as DNA: TGTGCCAGCAGGTTCGGGACAGGATGGGGAGAGACCCAGTACTTC.

The chain couples TRBV6-5 to TRBJ1-1; 10 nucleotides agree with TRBD1. Looked up from germline, CDR1 is MNHEY and CDR2 is SVGAGI. The CDR3 covers 12 residues. V shed 7 bases, J shed 10 bases, and the junction held 6 bases outside the gene matches. The CDR3 protein is CASTTGQGGAFF. DNA for the CDR3: TGTGCCAGCACAACCGGACAGGGGGGAGCTTTCTTT.

The chain is built from TRBV7-2 and TRBJ2-5, with a weak D call TRBD2 (6 bases). The length of the CDR3 is 17 residues. Germline values: CDR1 SGHTA, CDR2 FQGNSA. Trimming took 1 base from V and 5 from J, leaving 20 bases between them. Here the CDR3 reads CASSLDQTTKGRETQYF. The DNA for the CDR3 is TGTGCCAGCAGCTTAGACCAGACTACCAAGGGGAGGGAGACCCAGTACTTC.

V usage is TRBV5-6 and J usage is TRBJ1-1; the D is unclear. This CDR3 comprises 13 residues. Germline V lookup: CDR1 SGHDT, CDR2 YYEEEE. V was trimmed by 2 bases and J by 2 bases, leaving 7 bases between them. CDR3 nucleotide sequence: TGTGCCAGCAGCTTTTACAGAAACACTGAAGCTTTCTTT. Protein sequence: CASSFYRNTEAFF.

The rearrangement uses TRBV6-1 and TRBJ2-1; D is unclear. The CDR3 runs 15 residues. The V gene's germline CDR1 is MNHNS and CDR2 SASEGT. Trimming took 1 base from V and 0 from J, leaving 7 bases between them. The CDR3 is CASSEEASSYNEQFF. Here the CDR3 DNA reads TGTGCCAGCAGTGAAGAGGCTAGCTCCTACAATGAGCAGTTCTTC.

The rearrangement joins TRBV9 to TRBJ2-1, with 7 positions matching TRBD2. This CDR3 contains 15 residues. V shed 4 bases and J 5 bases; nucleotides not matched to a gene: 9. CDR1 SGDLS and CDR2 YYNGEE come from the germline V gene. Here the CDR3 DNA reads TGTGCCAGCAGCCCCAGGCTAGCGGTTAACAATGAGCAGTTCTTC. It specifies CASSPRLAVNNEQFF.

This clone was recorded a few times. The V and J genes are TRBV27 and TRBJ1-1, with D tentatively TRBD1 (5 bases). CDR1 is MNHEY and CDR2 is SMNVEV in the germline V gene (reference sequence). With 5 bases removed from V and 4 bases from J, the gap between germline ends came to 14 bases. CDR3 size: 14 residues. CDR3 sequence: CASSPRQSGTEAFF. CDR3 DNA: TGTGCCAGCAGTCCCAGACAGTCGGGCACTGAAGCTTTCTTT.

The V call is TRBV18, the J call TRBJ1-1; D perhaps matches TRBD1 (5 bases). Looked up from germline, CDR1 is KGHSH and CDR2 is LQKENI. The V end lost 9 bases, the J end lost 5 bases, and 16 bases lay between the germline ends. The length of the CDR3 is 13 residues. The chain's CDR3 is CASSYLTDTEAFF. Here the CDR3 DNA reads TGTGCCAGTTCCTATCTGACAGATACTGAAGCTTTCTTT.

The chain carries TRBV3-1 (or the pseudogene TRBV3-2) and TRBJ2-4; the match to TRBD1 covers 7 bases. The CDR3 is made up of 14 amino acids. Trimming removed 1 base from V and 9 bases from J; junction bases left unmatched: 6. Germline loops: CDR1 LGHDT, CDR2 YNNKEL (reference sequence). CDR3 protein: CASSQGTGVGIQYF. CDR3 DNA sequence: TGTGCCAGCAGCCAAGGTACAGGGGTTGGCATTCAGTACTTC.

The rearrangement joins TRBV9 to TRBJ2-7; tentatively, D is TRBD1 (5 bases). V lost 3 bases and J lost 4, with 14 bases in between. CDR1 is SGDLS, CDR2 YYNGEE, per germline. There are 14 residues in the CDR3. This CDR3 reads CASSEQGAGYEQYF. The CDR3 bases are TGTGCCAGCAGCGAGCAGGGTGCAGGGTACGAGCAGTACTTC.

The chain has TRBV11-1 and TRBJ1-3; maybe TRBD1 (6 bases). The CDR3 contains 11 residues. V dropped 8 bases and J dropped 7 bases, with 9 bases sitting between them. Germline V gene lookup returns CDR1 SGHAT and CDR2 FQDESV (reference sequence). The CDR3 nucleotides are TGTGCCAGCGCAAGGGGGAACACCATATATTTT. It specifies CASARGNTIYF.

The chain employs TRBV7-2 and TRBJ2-1; 14 bases are a match to TRBD2. CDR1 SGHTA and CDR2 FQGNSA come from the germline V gene. V was clipped by 5 bases and J by 4 bases; unmatched bases: 10. The CDR3 covers 18 residues. The CDR3 bases are TGTGCCAGCAGCCCGGGACTAGCGGGAGCCTTACTTTACAATGAGCAGTTCTTC. Protein sequence: CASSPGLAGALLYNEQFF.

The chain is built from TRBV14 and TRBJ1-6; D might be TRBD1 (5 bases). The germline gives CDR1 SGHDN, CDR2 FVKESK. This CDR3 region has 14 residues. V lost 2 bases and J 7 bases, leaving 9 bases between the germline ends. The CDR3 spells CASSQLEGNSPLHF. CDR3 in DNA: TGTGCCAGCAGCCAACTGGAGGGGAATTCACCCCTCCACTTT.

This clone was counted a single time. The CDR3 region is CASSESQGLTGELFF. The CDR3 DNA follows: TGTGCCAGCAGTGAGTCCCAGGGGCTCACCGGGGAGCTGTTTTTT. This chain links TRBV2 with TRBJ2-2, with D possibly being TRBD1 (6 bases). Per germline, CDR1 SNHLY and CDR2 FYNNEI. Trimming took 3 bases from V and 4 from J, leaving 12 bases between them. This CDR3 spans 15 amino acids.

The chain uses TRBV6-5 and TRBJ1-6; a possible D gene is TRBD1 (5 bases). Germline loops: CDR1 MNHEY, CDR2 SVGAGI. V lost 5 bases and J 9 bases, leaving 14 bases between the germline ends. The CDR3 is made up of 14 amino acids. CDR3: CASSRSGFGSPLHF. For the CDR3, the DNA is TGTGCCAGCAGTCGCTCAGGGTTCGGTTCACCCCTCCACTTT.

This chain joins TRBV10-3 and TRBJ1-4; 9 nucleotides line up with TRBD1. The CDR3 runs to 14 residues. With 10 bases clipped from V and 7 bases from J, the junction kept 10 bases outside the gene matches. CDR1 and CDR2 (germline): ENHRY, SYGVKD. CDR3 region: CATRAGTGSEKLFF. CDR3 bases: TGTGCCACCCGCGCCGGGACAGGGAGTGAAAAACTGTTTTTT.

The chain has TRBV5-6 and TRBJ1-6; TRBD1 aligns across 7 bases. The junction had 4 bases not matched to a gene; V was cut back by 4 bases and J by 6 bases. This CDR3 has 14 residues. Germline V CDR1 and CDR2: SGHDT, YYEEEE. CDR3 in amino acids: CASSVDRVNSPLHF. DNA of the CDR3: TGTGCCAGCAGCGTTGACAGGGTTAATTCACCCCTCCACTTT.

This sequence joins TRBV2 and TRBJ1-1; D may be TRBD1 (5 bases). The CDR3 is made up of 13 amino acids. In germline, CDR1 is SNHLY, CDR2 FYNNEI. V was shortened by 5 bases and J by 5 bases, with 12 bases between the two germline ends. CDR3 residues: CASSSRVRTEAFF. For the CDR3, the DNA is TGTGCCAGCAGTAGCAGGGTCCGTACTGAAGCTTTCTTT.

The table lists this clone with a count of one. The rearrangement links TRBV7-3 to TRBJ2-2, with unresolved D. CDR3 size: 13 residues. V lost 3 bases, J lost 1 base, and 3 bases lay in between. From germline, CDR1 is SGHTA and CDR2 FQGTGA. The CDR3 loop reads CASSFRNTGELFF. The CDR3 DNA follows: TGTGCCAGCAGCTTTAGGAACACCGGGGAGCTGTTTTTT.

The rearrangement uses TRBV11-3 and TRBJ2-1, with 12 bases fitting TRBD1. CDR1 is SGHNT, CDR2 YENEEA, per germline. The CDR3 has 19 residues. V was pared by 1 base and J by 2 bases, with 9 bases of the junction left unmatched. CDR3 nucleotide sequence: TGTGCCAGCAGCTTAGGCCCGGGACAGGGGGCAGGAACCTACAATGAGCAGTTCTTC. Translated: CASSLGPGQGAGTYNEQFF.

The rearrangement uses TRBV6-2 or TRBV6-3 and TRBJ2-5; D perhaps matches TRBD1 (6 bases). V shed 2 bases and J shed 1 base, with 17 bases lying between them. CDR3 length equals 17 residues. CDR1 and CDR2 from the germline V gene are MNHEY and SVGEGT. This CDR3 is CASSYGSRTAFQETQYF. Written as DNA, the CDR3 is TGTGCCAGCAGTTACGGATCCCGGACAGCCTTCCAAGAGACCCAGTACTTC.

This chain connects TRBV6-6 to TRBJ1-2; D might be TRBD1 (6 bases). The V and J ends lost 8 bases and 3 bases respectively, with 13 bases between them. Germline values: CDR1 MNHNY, CDR2 SVGAGI (reference sequence). The CDR3 spans 13 residues. The CDR3 here is CASAQGIYYGYTF. The CDR3, as DNA: TGTGCCAGCGCACAGGGCATTTACTATGGCTACACCTTC.

The chain uses TRBV2 and TRBJ1-6, with 7 bases aligning to TRBD1. With V trimmed by 3 bases and J by 7 bases, 3 bases remained unmatched. Germline V gives CDR1 SNHLY, CDR2 FYNNEI. The CDR3 sequence is 14 residues long. The CDR3 spells CASSDPGGNSPLHF. For the CDR3, the DNA is TGTGCCAGCAGTGACCCAGGGGGAAATTCACCCCTCCACTTT.

The chain recombines TRBV5-6 with TRBJ1-5, with D unresolved. This CDR3 has 12 residues. V lost 1 base and J 3 bases, leaving 2 bases between the germline ends. Germline CDR1 SGHDT, CDR2 YYEEEE. This CDR3 is CASSLYNQPQHF. CDR3 DNA sequence: TGTGCCAGCAGCTTGTACAATCAGCCCCAGCATTTT. Using reference TRBV5-6 and TRBJ1-5 for the parts outside the CDR3, the full variable domain is DAGVTQSPTHLIKTRGQQVTLRCSPKSGHDTVSWYQQALGQGPQFIFQYYEEEERQRGNFPDRFSGHQFPNYSSELNVNALLLGDSALYLCASSLYNQPQHFGDGTRLSIL.

The V gene is TRBV27, the J gene TRBJ2-3, with 7 bases that match TRBD2. V dropped 4 bases and J dropped 1; count of bases not matched to a gene: 5. Per germline, CDR1 MNHEY and CDR2 SMNVEV (reference sequence). This CDR3 has 15 residues. CDR3: CASSSSGKGTDTQYF. The CDR3 DNA reads TGTGCCAGCAGTTCCAGCGGGAAGGGCACAGATACGCAGTATTTT.

The chain is built from TRBV4-2 and TRBJ1-2; 7 bases fit TRBD1. Germline lookup yields CDR1 LGHNA and CDR2 YNFKEQ. The CDR3 contains 16 residues. The trim removed 0 bases at V and 2 bases at J, leaving 6 bases unmatched. The CDR3, as DNA: TGTGCCAGCAGCCAAGATGGGGGGACAGCCAACTATGGCTACACCTTC. Its translation is CASSQDGGTANYGYTF.

The chain recombines TRBV24-1 with TRBJ1-2; 9 nucleotides align to TRBD1. This CDR3 region has 15 residues. The germline gives CDR1 KGHDR, CDR2 SFDVKD. Trimming at V came to 4 bases and at J to 0 bases, leaving 2 bases not matched to a gene. The CDR3 sequence: CATSDRTGANYGYTF. The CDR3 region has the DNA TGTGCCACCAGTGACCGGACAGGGGCTAACTATGGCTACACCTTC.

This clone showed up just once. The rearrangement uses TRBV7-3 and TRBJ2-1, with D possibly TRBD2 on 5 matching bases. This CDR3 contains 16 residues. V shed 5 bases and J shed 3 bases, with 17 bases lying between them. Per the germline V gene, CDR1 is SGHTA and CDR2 is FQGTGA. CDR3 bases: TGTGCCAGCAGCCCCGGGGTCCGGACGGGCTACAATGAGCAGTTCTTC. Translated: CASSPGVRTGYNEQFF.

This clone showed up just once. This chain links TRBV24-1 with TRBJ2-3; TRBD1 is a possible D gene (5 bases). Trimming pared 1 base from V and 6 bases from J, leaving 16 bases between. This CDR3 has 16 residues. Germline V CDR1 and CDR2: KGHDR, SFDVKD. In nucleotides, the CDR3 is TGTGCCACCAGTGATTTATCAGGGTGGGCCGGGGATACGCAGTATTTT. Translated: CATSDLSGWAGDTQYF.

This chain links TRBV4-3 with TRBJ2-7, with D possibly being TRBD1 (5 bases). CDR1 is LGHNA, CDR2 YSLEER, per germline. This CDR3 comprises 15 residues. The V and J ends lost 0 bases and 5 bases respectively, with 14 bases between them. CDR3 residues: CASSQDLVRANEQYF. CDR3 nucleotide sequence: TGCGCCAGCAGCCAAGATTTAGTCAGGGCTAACGAGCAGTACTTC.

The CDR3 here is CASSNKAGTAEEEQYF. In nucleotides, the CDR3 is TGTGCCAGCAGCAATAAAGCCGGGACTGCAGAAGAAGAGCAGTACTTC. This chain joins TRBV9 and TRBJ2-7; tentative D call: TRBD2 (6 bases). V dropped 4 bases and J dropped 7 bases, with 24 bases sitting between them. This CDR3 has 16 amino acids. The germline V gene encodes CDR1 SGDLS and CDR2 YYNGEE.